This entry features one TCR beta chain sequence. Its antigen is currently not known. The input lacks base qualities; no much larger clone sits a single base away. This sample was taken from a study of blood T cell repertoires in COVID-19 (TCRdb year 2020). Regarding the research as a whole: Samples from collaborators originated in the United States, Italy and Spain and spanned both the acute and convalescent phases of COVID-19. The prospective study material was composed of cDNA or gDNA derived from T cells, B-cell-depleted T cells, or PBMCs. The dataset comprised deeply sampled blood TCRbeta repertoires from subjects exposed to, actively infected with, or recovered from COVID-19. A freely available public database, intended as a resource for researchers studying the immune response to SARS-CoV-2, is where the repertoires were released. The samples were drawn from two sources: the first 160 participants of the ongoing ImmuneRACE study, and about 1,300 subjects contributed by 6 global collaborators. The sample metadata nearly always contained a de-identified subject ID, COVID-19 status, age in years and sex. Where HLA class I and class II types were available, the types were taken from metadata supplied by the sample provider, not from assay-based typing.

TCRbeta CDR3 regions were amplified from genomic DNA by means of the immunoSEQ Assay, a bias-controlled multiplex PCR. As for the original processing: Nucleated cell counts per sample were estimated from amplification of reference gene primers within the assay. Sequence reads were collapsed and filtered to measure the absolute abundance of every unique TCRbeta CDR3 rearrangement. For each sample, productive Simpson clonality was calculated as the square root of Simpson's diversity index over productive rearrangements. Entries here come from immuneACCESS through TCRdb and include only in-frame sequences with V and J called. Some clones fail to appear in such tables; in the studies checked, an unresolved V gene covers under half of the shortfall, and the cause of the remainder is unknown. The V and J calls and the clone size are those of that table, but D and trimming were determined from the DNA. For this sample there are around 60,000 clones; roughly 90% appear just once. The ten largest make up 1% to 1.5% of the sample.

What the authors observed across the whole study: Clinical and demographic metadata were provided uncurated, with the amount varying by source and participant.

Collaborating institutions collected whole blood in K2EDTA tubes following their own protocols. For TCRbeta analysis, collaborators shipped samples as frozen whole blood, isolated PBMCs, or DNA extracted from either of those sample types. Including the terminal cysteine and phenylalanine, the CDR3 comprises 14 residues. Only the CDR3 part of the read is kept: 42 bases, read in frame from the first base. Looking up the germline V gene (reference sequence) yields CDR1 SGHAT and CDR2 FQDESV. Trimming costs V 4 bases and J 7 bases, and their ends lie 17 bases apart. Input material: peripheral blood. The receptor's source is an elderly woman with acute or convalescent COVID-19. Recombination linked TRBV11-1 to TRBJ2-7; TRBD2 is a possible D gene, resting on 5 matching bases. CDR3 sequence: CASSSARRGVEQYF. The DNA reads TGTGCCAGCAGCTCAGCACGCCGGGGTGTTGAGCAGTACTTC.